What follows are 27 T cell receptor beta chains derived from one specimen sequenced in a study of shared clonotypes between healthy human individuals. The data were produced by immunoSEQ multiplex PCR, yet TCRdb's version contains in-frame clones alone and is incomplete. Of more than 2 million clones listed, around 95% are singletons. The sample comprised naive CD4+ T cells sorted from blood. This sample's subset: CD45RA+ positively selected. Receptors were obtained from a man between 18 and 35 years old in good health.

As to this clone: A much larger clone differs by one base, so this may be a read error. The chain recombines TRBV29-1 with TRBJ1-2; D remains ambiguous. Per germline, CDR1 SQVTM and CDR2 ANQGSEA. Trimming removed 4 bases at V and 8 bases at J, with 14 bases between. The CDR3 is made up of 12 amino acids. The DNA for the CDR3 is TGCAGCGTTGTGAGGACCGAGGCGGGCTACACCTTC. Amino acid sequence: CSVVRTEAGYTF.

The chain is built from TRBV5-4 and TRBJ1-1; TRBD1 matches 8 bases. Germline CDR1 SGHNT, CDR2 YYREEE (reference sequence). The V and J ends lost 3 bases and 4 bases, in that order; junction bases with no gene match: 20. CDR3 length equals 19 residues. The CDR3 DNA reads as TGTGCCAGCAGCTCCGGGTCGAGACAGGGGAATGGTTTGGTCACTGAAGCTTTCTTT. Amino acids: CASSSGSRQGNGLVTEAFF.

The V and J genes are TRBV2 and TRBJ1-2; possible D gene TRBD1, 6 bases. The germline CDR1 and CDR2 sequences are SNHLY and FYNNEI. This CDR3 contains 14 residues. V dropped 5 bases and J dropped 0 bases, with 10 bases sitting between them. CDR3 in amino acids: CASSRDTTNYGYTF. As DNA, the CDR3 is TGTGCCAGCAGTAGGGACACTACTAACTATGGCTACACCTTC.

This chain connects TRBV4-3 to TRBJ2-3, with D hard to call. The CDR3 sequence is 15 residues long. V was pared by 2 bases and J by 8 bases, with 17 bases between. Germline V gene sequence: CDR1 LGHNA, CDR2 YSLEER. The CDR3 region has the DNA TGCGCCAGCAGCCAATCGACGACTGGGCCTCTTACGCAGTATTTT. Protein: CASSQSTTGPLTQYF.

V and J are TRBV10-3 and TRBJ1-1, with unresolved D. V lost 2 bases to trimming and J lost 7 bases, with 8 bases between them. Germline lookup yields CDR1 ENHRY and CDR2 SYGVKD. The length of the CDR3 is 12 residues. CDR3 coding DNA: TGTGCCATCAGTGAGGTACCTTTTGAAGCTTTCTTT. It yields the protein CAISEVPFEAFF.

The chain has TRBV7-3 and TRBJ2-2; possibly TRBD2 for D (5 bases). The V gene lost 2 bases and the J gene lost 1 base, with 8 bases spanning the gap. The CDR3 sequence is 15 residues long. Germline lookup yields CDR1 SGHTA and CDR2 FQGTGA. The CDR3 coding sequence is TGTGCCAGCAGCTTACGGGGAATGAACACCGGGGAGCTGTTTTTT. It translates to CASSLRGMNTGELFF.

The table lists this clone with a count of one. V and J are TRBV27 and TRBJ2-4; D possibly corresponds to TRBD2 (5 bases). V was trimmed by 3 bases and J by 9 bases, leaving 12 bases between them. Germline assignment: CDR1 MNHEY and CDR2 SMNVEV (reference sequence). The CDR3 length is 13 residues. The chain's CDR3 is CASSLFGESIQYF. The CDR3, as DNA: TGTGCCAGCAGTTTGTTTGGGGAGTCCATTCAGTACTTC.

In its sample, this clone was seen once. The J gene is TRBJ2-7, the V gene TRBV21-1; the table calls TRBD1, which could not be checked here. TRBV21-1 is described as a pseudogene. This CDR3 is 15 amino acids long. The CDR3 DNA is TGTGCCAGCAGCACCGTGGGGACAGGGGGCCACGAGCAGTACTTC. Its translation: CASSTVGTGGHEQYF.

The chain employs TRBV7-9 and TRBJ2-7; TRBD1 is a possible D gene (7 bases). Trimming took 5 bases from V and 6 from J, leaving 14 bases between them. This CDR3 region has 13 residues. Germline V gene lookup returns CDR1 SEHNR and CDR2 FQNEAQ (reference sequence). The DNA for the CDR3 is TGTGCCAGCAGCCGCGTTCAGGGGGGCGAGCAGTACTTC. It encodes CASSRVQGGEQYF.

Here the CDR3 DNA reads TGTGCCAGCAGCTTAGTAGCGGGAGGGGGGTTGGAGCAGTACTTC. Translating it yields CASSLVAGGGLEQYF. V is TRBV11-2 and J is TRBJ2-7; 11 positions agree with TRBD2. The germline V gene has CDR1 SGHAT and CDR2 FQNNGV. The V and J ends lost 1 base and 7 bases, in that order; junction bases with no gene match: 6. This CDR3 has 15 amino acids.

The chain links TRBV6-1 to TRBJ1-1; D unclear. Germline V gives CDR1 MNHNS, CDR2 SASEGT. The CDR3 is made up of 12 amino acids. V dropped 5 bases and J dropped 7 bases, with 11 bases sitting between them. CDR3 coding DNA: TGTGCCAGCAGTTATCTTCGGGGTGAAGCTTTCTTT. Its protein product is CASSYLRGEAFF.

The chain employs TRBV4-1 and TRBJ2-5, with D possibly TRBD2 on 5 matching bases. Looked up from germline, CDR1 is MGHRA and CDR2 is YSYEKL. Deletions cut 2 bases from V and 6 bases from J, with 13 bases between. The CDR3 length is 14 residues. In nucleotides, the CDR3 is TGCGCCAGCAGCCAATCTAGCATCCTGAAGACCCAGTACTTC. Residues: CASSQSSILKTQYF.

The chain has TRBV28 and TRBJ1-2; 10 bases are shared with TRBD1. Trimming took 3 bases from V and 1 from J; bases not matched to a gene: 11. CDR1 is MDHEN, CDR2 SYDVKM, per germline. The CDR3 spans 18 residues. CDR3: CASSFIPPGQGDNYGYTF. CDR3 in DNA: TGTGCCAGCAGTTTCATCCCCCCAGGACAGGGGGATAACTATGGCTACACCTTC.

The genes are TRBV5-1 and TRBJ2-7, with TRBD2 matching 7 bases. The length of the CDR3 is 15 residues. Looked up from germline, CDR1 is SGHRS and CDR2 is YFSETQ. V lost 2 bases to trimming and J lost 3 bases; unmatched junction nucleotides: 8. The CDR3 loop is CASSLREGLFYEQYF. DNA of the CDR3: TGCGCCAGCAGCTTAAGGGAGGGCCTTTTCTACGAGCAGTACTTC.

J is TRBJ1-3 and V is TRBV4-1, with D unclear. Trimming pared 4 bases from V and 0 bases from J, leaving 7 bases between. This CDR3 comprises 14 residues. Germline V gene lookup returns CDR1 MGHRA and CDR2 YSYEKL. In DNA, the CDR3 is TGCGCCAGCAGCCGCGGGAGCTCTGGAAACACCATATATTTT. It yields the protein CASSRGSSGNTIYF.

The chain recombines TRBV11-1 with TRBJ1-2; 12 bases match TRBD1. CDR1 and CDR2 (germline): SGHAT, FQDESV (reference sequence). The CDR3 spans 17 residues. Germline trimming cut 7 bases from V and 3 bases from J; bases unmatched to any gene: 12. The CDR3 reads CASIRWDRGHVDYGYTF. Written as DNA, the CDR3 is TGTGCCAGCATCCGATGGGACAGGGGGCATGTAGACTATGGCTACACCTTC.

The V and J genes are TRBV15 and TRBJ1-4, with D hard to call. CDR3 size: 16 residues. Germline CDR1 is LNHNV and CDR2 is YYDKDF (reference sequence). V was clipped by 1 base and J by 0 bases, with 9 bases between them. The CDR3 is CATSRGNLATNEKLFF. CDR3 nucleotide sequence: TGTGCCACCAGCAGAGGGAATCTTGCAACTAATGAAAAACTGTTTTTT.

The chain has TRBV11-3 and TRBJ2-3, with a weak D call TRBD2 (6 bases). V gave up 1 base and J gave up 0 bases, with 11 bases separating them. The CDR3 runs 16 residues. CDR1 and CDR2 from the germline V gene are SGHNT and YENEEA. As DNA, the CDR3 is TGTGCCAGCAGCTTAGGCGGGGACCCTAGCACAGATACGCAGTATTTT. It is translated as CASSLGGDPSTDTQYF.

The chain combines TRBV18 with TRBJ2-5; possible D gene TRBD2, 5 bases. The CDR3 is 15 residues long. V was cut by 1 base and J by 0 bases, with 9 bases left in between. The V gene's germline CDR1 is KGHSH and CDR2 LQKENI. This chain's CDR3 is CASSPRNGNQETQYF. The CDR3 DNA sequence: TGTGCCAGCTCACCACGGAACGGGAACCAAGAGACCCAGTACTTC.

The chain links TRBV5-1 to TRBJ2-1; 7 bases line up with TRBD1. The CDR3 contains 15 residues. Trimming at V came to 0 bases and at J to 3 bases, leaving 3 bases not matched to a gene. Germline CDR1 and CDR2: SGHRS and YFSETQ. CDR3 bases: TGCGCCAGCAGCTTGGGCACAGGGGACTACAATGAGCAGTTCTTC. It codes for CASSLGTGDYNEQFF. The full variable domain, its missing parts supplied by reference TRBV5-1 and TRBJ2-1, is KAGVTQTPRYLIKTRGQQVTLSCSPISGHRSVSWYQQTPGQGLQFLFEYFSETQRNKGNFPGRFSGRQFSNSRSEMNVSTLELGDSALYLCASSLGTGDYNEQFFGPGTRLTVL.

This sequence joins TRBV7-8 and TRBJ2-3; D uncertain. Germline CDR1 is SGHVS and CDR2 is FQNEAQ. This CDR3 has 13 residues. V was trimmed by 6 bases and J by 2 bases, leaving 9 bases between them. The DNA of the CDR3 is TGTGCCAGCAGTTCAACCCCCACAGATACGCAGTATTTT. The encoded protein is CASSSTPTDTQYF.

As DNA, the CDR3 is TGTGCCAGCAGAGGACTAGCGGGAGCCTACGAGCAGTACTTC. It codes for CASRGLAGAYEQYF. V gene TRBV27 combines with J gene TRBJ2-7, with 13 positions matching TRBD2. Trimming at V came to 6 bases and at J to 2 bases, leaving 1 base not matched to a gene. The CDR3 is 14 residues long. Germline V gene sequence: CDR1 MNHEY, CDR2 SMNVEV (reference sequence).

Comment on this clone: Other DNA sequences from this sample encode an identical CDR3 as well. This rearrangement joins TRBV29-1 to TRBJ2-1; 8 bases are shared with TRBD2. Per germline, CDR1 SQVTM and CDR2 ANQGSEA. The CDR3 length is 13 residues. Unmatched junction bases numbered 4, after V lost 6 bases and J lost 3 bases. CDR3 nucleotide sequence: TGCAGCGTCGGGGGGGCGAACTACAATGAGCAGTTCTTC. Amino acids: CSVGGANYNEQFF.

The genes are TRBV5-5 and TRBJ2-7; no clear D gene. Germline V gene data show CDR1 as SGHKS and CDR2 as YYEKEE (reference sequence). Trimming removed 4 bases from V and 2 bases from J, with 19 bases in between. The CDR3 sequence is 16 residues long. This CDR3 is CASSPTGWTVTYEQYF. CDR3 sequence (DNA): TGTGCCAGCAGCCCGACGGGTTGGACCGTCACCTACGAGCAGTACTTC.

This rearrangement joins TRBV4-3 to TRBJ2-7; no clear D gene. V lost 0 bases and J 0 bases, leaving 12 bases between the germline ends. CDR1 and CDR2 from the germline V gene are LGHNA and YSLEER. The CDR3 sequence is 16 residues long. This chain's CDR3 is CASSQEPNGFSYEQYF. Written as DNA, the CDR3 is TGCGCCAGCAGCCAAGAACCCAACGGGTTCTCCTACGAGCAGTACTTC.

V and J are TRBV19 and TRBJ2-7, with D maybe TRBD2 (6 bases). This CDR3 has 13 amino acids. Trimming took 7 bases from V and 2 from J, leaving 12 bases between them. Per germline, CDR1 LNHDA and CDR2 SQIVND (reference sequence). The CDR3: CASTQAGPYEQYF. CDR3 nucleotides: TGTGCCAGTACACAAGCGGGTCCCTACGAGCAGTACTTC.

The CDR3 here is CASSESVAISNQPQHF. The CDR3, as DNA: TGTGCCAGCAGTGAATCGGTAGCTATTAGCAATCAGCCCCAGCATTTT. The chain recombines TRBV6-1 with TRBJ1-5; no reliable D call. This CDR3 spans 16 amino acids. Germline V gene sequence: CDR1 MNHNS, CDR2 SASEGT. With 2 bases removed from V and 0 bases from J, the gap between germline ends came to 11 bases.